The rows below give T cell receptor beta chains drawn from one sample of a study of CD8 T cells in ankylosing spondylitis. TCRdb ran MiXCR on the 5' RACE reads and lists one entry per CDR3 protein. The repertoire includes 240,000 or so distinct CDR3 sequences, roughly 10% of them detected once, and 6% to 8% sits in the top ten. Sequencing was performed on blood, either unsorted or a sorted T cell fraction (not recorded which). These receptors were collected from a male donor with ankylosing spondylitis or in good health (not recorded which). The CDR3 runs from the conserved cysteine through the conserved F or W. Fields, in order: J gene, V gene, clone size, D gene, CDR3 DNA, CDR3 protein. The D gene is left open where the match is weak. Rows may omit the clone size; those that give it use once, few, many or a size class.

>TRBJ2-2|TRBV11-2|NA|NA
TGTGCCAGCAGCTTAGGCAGCATCACCGGGGAGCTGTTTTTT
CASSLGSITGELFF
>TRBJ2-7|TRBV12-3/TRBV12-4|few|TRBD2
TGTGCCAGCTTAGCGGGGGGAGGGGAGCAGTACTTC
CASLAGGGEQYF
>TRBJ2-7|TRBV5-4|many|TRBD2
TGTGCCAGCAGTCCTACTAGCGGGAGGGCCGTTGAGCAGTACTTC
CASSPTSGRAVEQYF
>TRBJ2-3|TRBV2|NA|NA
TGTGCCAGCCGACTGGAGGGCGATACGCAGTATTTT
CASRLEGDTQYF
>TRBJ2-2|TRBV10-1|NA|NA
TGCGCCAGCAGTGGGGGAGACGCGAACACCGGGGAGCTGTTTTTT
CASSGGDANTGELFF
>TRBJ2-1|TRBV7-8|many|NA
TGTGCCAGCAGCTTAGATAGCGACAATGAGCAGTTCTTC
CASSLDSDNEQFF
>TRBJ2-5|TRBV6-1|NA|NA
TGTGCCAGCACCATTGAGGCAGGGGAGACCCAGTACTTC
CASTIEAGETQYF
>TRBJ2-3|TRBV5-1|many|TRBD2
TGCGCCAGCAGCTTGACTAGCGGTGTCACTGATACGCAGTATTTT
CASSLTSGVTDTQYF
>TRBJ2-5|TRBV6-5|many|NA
TGTGCCAGCAGTTACGGGGGGGCGTTGCGAGAGACCCAGTACTTC
CASSYGGALRETQYF
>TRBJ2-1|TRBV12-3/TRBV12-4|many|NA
TGTGCCAGCAGACCGAAGGACCACTACAATGAGCAGTTCTTC
CASRPKDHYNEQFF
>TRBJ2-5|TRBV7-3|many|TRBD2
TGTGCCAGCAGCGAACGGGGGGGGACGGAGACCCAGTACTTC
CASSERGGTETQYF
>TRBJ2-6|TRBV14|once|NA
TGTGCCAGCAGCCCGCAGGGGAGGCTTAGCTCTGGGGCCAACGTCCTGACTTTC
CASSPQGRLSSGANVLTF
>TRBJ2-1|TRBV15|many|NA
TGTGCCACCAGCAGGTACAATGAGCAGTTCTTC
CATSRYNEQFF
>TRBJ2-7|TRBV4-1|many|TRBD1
TGCGCCAGCAGCCAATGGACAGGGGGCTACGAGCAGTACTTC
CASSQWTGGYEQYF
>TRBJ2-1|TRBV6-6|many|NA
TGTGCCAGCAGTTACGAGGCAGGGTGGCAGTTCTTC
CASSYEAGWQFF
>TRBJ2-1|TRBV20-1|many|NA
TGCAGTGCACCTCCTGTACATGAGCAGTTCTTC
CSAPPVHEQFF
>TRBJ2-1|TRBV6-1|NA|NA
TGTGCCAGCAGTGAACCCGGTATGACCAATGAGCAGTTCTTC
CASSEPGMTNEQFF
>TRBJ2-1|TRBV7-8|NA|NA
TGTGCCAGCAGCTGGGTAGCTATCGGTGAGCAGTTCTTC
CASSWVAIGEQFF
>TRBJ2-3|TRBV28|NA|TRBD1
TGTGCCAGCAGCTGGGGACAGGGGATTTTCACAGATACGCAGTATTTT
CASSWGQGIFTDTQYF
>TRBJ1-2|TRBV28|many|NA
TGTGCCAGCAGACCTACAGCCGTCCGGGGTAACTATGGCTACACCTTC
CASRPTAVRGNYGYTF
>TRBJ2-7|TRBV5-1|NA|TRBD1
TGCGCCAGCAGCTCCGGGACAGGAAACTACGAGCAGTACTTC
CASSSGTGNYEQYF
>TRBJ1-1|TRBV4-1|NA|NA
TGCGCCAGCAGCCAAAATAACGCTGAAGCTTTCTTT
CASSQNNAEAFF
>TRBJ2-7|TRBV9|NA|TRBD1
TGTGCCAGCAGCGCGGGACAGGGGGTCTACGAGCAGTACTTC
CASSAGQGVYEQYF
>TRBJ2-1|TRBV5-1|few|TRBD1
TGCGCCAGCAGCTTTGGGGACAGGGCACATGAGCAGTTCTTC
CASSFGDRAHEQFF
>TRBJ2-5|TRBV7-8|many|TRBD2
TGTGCCAGCAGCTTAAGCGGGGGAAGAGGGACCCAGTACTTC
CASSLSGGRGTQYF
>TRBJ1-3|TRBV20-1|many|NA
TGCAGTGCTAGGGCGACAGGTTACTCTGGAAACACCATATATTTT
CSARATGYSGNTIYF
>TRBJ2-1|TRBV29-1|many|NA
TGCAGCGCTGCACAGAGCTCCTACAATGAGCAGTTCTTC
CSAAQSSYNEQFF
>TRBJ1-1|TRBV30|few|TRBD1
TGTGCCTGGAGAGTCGACAGGGGGATTGAAGCTTTCTTT
CAWRVDRGIEAFF
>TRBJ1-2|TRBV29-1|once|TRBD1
TGCAGCGTGGGGACAGGCGTCTATGGCTACACCTTC
CSVGTGVYGYTF
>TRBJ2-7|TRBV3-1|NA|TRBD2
TGTGCCAGCAGCCTTCTAGCGGGAGGGGCCTACGAGCAGTACTTC
CASSLLAGGAYEQYF
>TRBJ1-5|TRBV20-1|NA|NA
TGCAGTGCTAGGTACAGCGGAGGAAACCCCGAATATAGCAATCAGCCCCAGCATTTT
CSARYSGGNPEYSNQPQHF
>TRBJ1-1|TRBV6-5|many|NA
TGTGCCAGCAGCCACCCGAGGGGCACTGAAGCTTTCTTT
CASSHPRGTEAFF
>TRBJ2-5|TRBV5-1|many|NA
TGCGCCACCACAGGTGCAACTCCAGAGACCCAGTACTTC
CATTGATPETQYF
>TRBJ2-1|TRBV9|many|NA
TGTGCCAGCAGCGTAGATGCGGCGAGCTCCTACAATGAGCAGTTCTTC
CASSVDAASSYNEQFF
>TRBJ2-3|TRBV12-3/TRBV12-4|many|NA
TGTGCCAGCAGCGGGTTGGGGGATACGCAGTATTTT
CASSGLGDTQYF
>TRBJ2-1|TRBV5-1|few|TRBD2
TGCGCCAGCAGCTTGGGTGTTAGCGGGGGGTTCCGTGAGCAGTTCTTC
CASSLGVSGGFREQFF
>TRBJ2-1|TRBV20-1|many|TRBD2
TGCAGTGCTAGAGATCCGCTAGCGGGAGATTTGTTTGAGCAGTTCTTC
CSARDPLAGDLFEQFF
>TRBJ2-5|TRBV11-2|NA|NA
TGTGCCAGCAGCACAGAAGGCCTAGCGGAGACCCAGTACTTC
CASSTEGLAETQYF
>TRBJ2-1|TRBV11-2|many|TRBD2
TGTGCCAGCAGCCCCCAGAGACTAGCGGGGGCCAATGAGCAGTTCTTC
CASSPQRLAGANEQFF
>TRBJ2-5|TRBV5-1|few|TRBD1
TGCGCCAGCAGCCCGCGGACAGGGGGCGTGGGGGAGACCCAGTACTTC
CASSPRTGGVGETQYF
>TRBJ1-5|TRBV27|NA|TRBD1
TGTGCCAGCAGTAACCTGGACAGGAGCAATCAGCCCCAGCATTTT
CASSNLDRSNQPQHF
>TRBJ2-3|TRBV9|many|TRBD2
TGTGCCAGCAGCGTGTTAGCGGGGGGAGATACGCAGTATTTT
CASSVLAGGDTQYF
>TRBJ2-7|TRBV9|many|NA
TGTGCCAGCAGCGTAGCTCAGGGCCCCTACGAGCAGTACTTC
CASSVAQGPYEQYF
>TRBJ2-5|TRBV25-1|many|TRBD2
TGTGCCAGCAGTGAACAGGGACTAGCGGGAGAACTTCTTGTCGGACAAGAGACCCAGTACTTC
CASSEQGLAGELLVGQETQYF
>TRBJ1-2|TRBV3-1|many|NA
TGTGCCAGCAGCCAGGGAAGGACGCGGCTAGGGTATGGCTACACCTTC
CASSQGRTRLGYGYTF